One and the same sample provided the 30 T cell receptor beta chains below, sequenced in a study of shared clonotypes between healthy human individuals. TCRdb keeps only in-frame clones here, not all; method: immunoSEQ multiplex PCR. The sample yields more than 2,000,000 clones, approximately 90% seen once. The source material was naive CD4+ T cells sorted from blood. Specified subset: CD45RA+ positively selected. The origin of the receptors is a man between 18 and 35 years old in good health.

This chain joins TRBV6-5 and TRBJ1-2, with no clear D. This CDR3 has 15 residues. Germline V gene data show CDR1 as MNHEY and CDR2 as SVGAGI. Trimming shortened V by 2 bases and J by 4 bases, and 14 bases separated the two germline ends. DNA of the CDR3: TGTGCCAGCAGTTACAGTCGAGGAGGTAGCTATGGCTACACCTTC. Its translation is CASSYSRGGSYGYTF.

CDR3 nucleotides: TGCAGCGGGGGCATGGGGGCCTATAATTCACCCCTCCACTTT. Translated, it gives CSGGMGAYNSPLHF. This chain joins TRBV29-1 and TRBJ1-6; perhaps TRBD1 as D (5 bases). Germline V gene data show CDR1 as SQVTM and CDR2 as ANQGSEA. The CDR3 is made up of 14 amino acids. V dropped 7 bases and J dropped 2 bases, with 12 bases sitting between them.

The chain employs TRBV7-3 and TRBJ2-4; 12 nucleotides line up with TRBD2. Looked up from germline, CDR1 is SGHTA and CDR2 is FQGTGA. J was trimmed by 0 bases and V by 5 bases; bases with no gene match: 20. This CDR3 spans 22 amino acids. The CDR3 sequence is CASSPTSRLAGARYLAKNIQYF. For the CDR3, the DNA is TGTGCCAGCAGCCCAACCTCTCGACTAGCGGGGGCGCGTTACCTAGCCAAAAACATTCAGTACTTC.

Here the CDR3 reads CASSTTSGGAYEQYF. CDR3 sequence (DNA): TGCGCCAGCAGCACCACTAGCGGGGGGGCCTACGAGCAGTACTTC. The chain has TRBV5-1 and TRBJ2-7; 13 nucleotides line up with TRBD2. Germline V CDR1 and CDR2: SGHRS, YFSETQ. V dropped 4 bases and J dropped 2; count of bases not matched to a gene: 3. This CDR3 region has 15 residues.

With respect to this clone: Additional DNA sequences in this sample encode the identical CDR3. The chain uses TRBV30 and TRBJ2-7; 7 bases fit TRBD1. V lost 4 bases to trimming and J lost 5 bases; unmatched junction nucleotides: 2. The CDR3 is 11 residues long. Germline CDR1 and CDR2: GTSNPN and SVGIG (reference sequence). The CDR3 nucleotides are TGTGCCTGGAACAGGGGTCACGAGCAGTACTTC. Its translation: CAWNRGHEQYF.

On this clone itself: Different DNA sequences within this sample yield the same CDR3. The chain links TRBV27 to TRBJ1-5; possible D gene TRBD1, 6 bases. Germline lookup yields CDR1 MNHEY and CDR2 SMNVEV (reference sequence). V was shortened by 9 bases and J by 4 bases, with 10 bases between the two germline ends. CDR3 length: 12 residues. The CDR3 loop reads CASGQLNQPQHF. The CDR3 nucleotides read TGTGCCAGTGGACAGTTAAATCAGCCCCAGCATTTT.

The V call is TRBV29-1, the J call TRBJ2-1; 8 bases fit TRBD1. The V gene end was trimmed by 4 bases and the J gene end by 4 bases; junction bases not matched to a gene: 6. CDR3 size: 14 residues. CDR1 and CDR2 from the germline V gene are SQVTM and ANQGSEA. The CDR3 coding sequence is TGCAGCGTTGCCGGGACAGGAGCTTACAATGAGCAGTTCTTC. Its translation: CSVAGTGAYNEQFF.

Concerning this clone: Additional DNA sequences in this sample encode the identical CDR3. V is TRBV27 and J is TRBJ2-7, with 10 bases fitting TRBD2. Germline-derived CDR1 and CDR2 are MNHEY and SMNVEV (reference sequence). The CDR3 spans 15 residues. J was trimmed by 0 bases and V by 6 bases; bases with no gene match: 5. The CDR3 loop is CASSLLAGASYEQYF. DNA for the CDR3: TGTGCCAGCAGCCTCCTAGCGGGAGCCTCCTACGAGCAGTACTTC.

This sequence joins TRBV7-2 and TRBJ2-7; 11 bases agree with TRBD2. Germline V gives CDR1 SGHTA, CDR2 FQGNSA. The junction had 8 bases not matched to a gene; V was cut back by 3 bases and J by 1 base. This CDR3 is built from 17 residues. For the CDR3, the DNA is TGTGCCAGCAGCTTGACTAGCGGGAATCCGTTTTCCTACGAGCAGTACTTC. This encodes CASSLTSGNPFSYEQYF. Full variable domain (rest looked up from reference TRBV7-2 and TRBJ2-7): GAGVSQSPSNKVTEKGKDVELRCDPISGHTALYWYRQSLGQGLEFLIYFQGNSAPDKSGLPSDRFSAERTGGSVSTLTIQRTQQEDSAVYLCASSLTSGNPFSYEQYFGPGTRLTVT.

The chain recombines TRBV5-4 with TRBJ2-1; a weak D match, TRBD1 (6 bases). CDR3 length equals 17 residues. Germline values: CDR1 SGHNT, CDR2 YYREEE (reference sequence). The V end lost 2 bases, the J end lost 2 bases, and 17 bases lay between the germline ends. CDR3 in DNA: TGTGCCAGCAGCTTAGGACAGACGATTACCACCTACAATGAGCAGTTCTTC. The encoded protein is CASSLGQTITTYNEQFF.

The chain combines TRBV9 with TRBJ2-1, with D perhaps matching TRBD1 or TRBD2 (5 bases each). The CDR3 loop spans 16 amino acids. V lost 2 bases to trimming and J lost 7 bases, with 19 bases between them. The V gene's germline CDR1 is SGDLS and CDR2 YYNGEE. The CDR3 bases are TGTGCCAGCAGCGTTCCGGGACGTCGGATTAGGAATGAGCAGTTCTTC. Translating it yields CASSVPGRRIRNEQFF.

CDR3 nucleotide sequence: TGTGCCTGGAGGGTGACAGGGCCCTATGGCTACACCTTC. It is translated as CAWRVTGPYGYTF. The chain uses TRBV30 and TRBJ1-2, with 7 bases that match TRBD1. Per the germline V gene, CDR1 is GTSNPN and CDR2 is SVGIG (reference sequence). The CDR3 runs to 13 residues. Unmatched junction bases numbered 5, after V lost 3 bases and J lost 4 bases.

The chain couples TRBV28 to TRBJ1-4, with a tentative D call TRBD1 (6 bases). The CDR3 contains 15 residues. V was shortened by 6 bases and J by 6 bases, with 17 bases between the two germline ends. From germline, CDR1 is MDHEN and CDR2 SYDVKM. In DNA, the CDR3 is TGTGCCAGCAGGAGTCCGCGGGGGGCGTATGAAAAACTGTTTTTT. Encoded protein: CASRSPRGAYEKLFF.

The chain has TRBV18 and TRBJ2-1; D possibly corresponds to TRBD2 (6 bases). Germline CDR1 KGHSH, CDR2 LQKENI. V lost 3 bases, J lost 10 bases, and 22 bases lay in between. The CDR3 consists of 16 residues. CDR3 sequence: CASSPSGGTPTHEQFF. In nucleotides, the CDR3 is TGTGCCAGCTCACCGTCGGGTGGGACTCCGACGCACGAGCAGTTCTTC.

The chain uses TRBV6-5 and TRBJ2-7; 10 bases fit TRBD1. V gave up 6 bases and J gave up 6 bases; unmatched junction bases: 11. Germline V gives CDR1 MNHEY, CDR2 SVGAGI. This CDR3 has 15 amino acids. This CDR3 is CASSRRGTGDVEQYF. The CDR3 DNA reads as TGTGCCAGCAGCCGTAGGGGGACAGGGGACGTCGAGCAGTACTTC.

The V gene is TRBV5-4, the J gene TRBJ2-7, with D perhaps being TRBD1 or TRBD2 (5 bases each). Trimming removed 4 bases at V and 2 bases at J, with 13 bases between. CDR1 and CDR2 (germline): SGHNT, YYREEE (reference sequence). This CDR3 has 14 residues. The chain's CDR3 is CASSRSRGAYEQYF. The CDR3, as DNA: TGTGCCAGCAGCAGAAGTAGGGGAGCCTACGAGCAGTACTTC.

The chain links TRBV6-5 to TRBJ2-7; 8 bases agree with TRBD1. J lost 0 bases, V lost 5 bases, and 6 bases had no gene match. The CDR3 extends over 15 amino acids. Germline lookup yields CDR1 MNHEY and CDR2 SVGAGI. The CDR3, as DNA: TGTGCCAGCAGTCTAAGGGACAGGAGCTCCTACGAGCAGTACTTC. The encoded protein is CASSLRDRSSYEQYF.

The chain carries TRBV30 and TRBJ1-4; D ambiguous. V was cut by 8 bases and J by 5 bases, with 15 bases left in between. Germline loops: CDR1 GTSNPN, CDR2 SVGIG (reference sequence). This CDR3 is 13 amino acids long. The CDR3 bases are TGTGCCCGCCGGGCCAGCCGGAATGAAAAACTGTTTTTT. Its protein is CARRASRNEKLFF.

This clone was found once. The rearrangement links TRBV7-2 to TRBJ2-3; 13 bases map to TRBD2. V trimming: 5 bases; J trimming: 3 bases; junction bases outside the gene matches: 5. Germline CDR1 SGHTA, CDR2 FQGNSA. This CDR3 has 16 residues. CDR3 loop: CASSRTSGSGTDTQYF. As DNA, the CDR3 is TGTGCCAGCAGCAGGACTAGCGGGAGCGGAACAGATACGCAGTATTTT.

V gene TRBV21-1 combines with J gene TRBJ1-2. TRBV21-1 is described as a pseudogene. The length of the CDR3 is 17 residues. This CDR3 is CASSLLRGGWPGPGYTF. The CDR3 nucleotides read TGTGCCAGCAGCTTACTACGGGGAGGATGGCCAGGTCCTGGCTACACCTTC.

The chain couples TRBV25-1 to TRBJ1-1; TRBD1 agrees at 8 bases. This CDR3 comprises 16 residues. V lost 1 base to trimming and J lost 3 bases; unmatched junction nucleotides: 7. Germline CDR1 is MGHDK and CDR2 is SYGVNS. The CDR3 DNA is TGTGCCAGCAGTGAATCCTCCAGGGGGCTGCACACTGAAGCTTTCTTT. Its translation: CASSESSRGLHTEAFF.

The genes are TRBV6-1 and TRBJ2-1; D is unclear. V dropped 1 base and J dropped 4 bases, with 14 bases sitting between them. This CDR3 comprises 16 residues. Per germline, CDR1 MNHNS and CDR2 SASEGT. The CDR3 is CASSEEKGVKYNEQFF. The CDR3 DNA reads as TGTGCCAGCAGTGAAGAGAAGGGCGTTAAATACAATGAGCAGTTCTTC.

V and J are TRBV6-6 and TRBJ2-7, with 12 bases fitting TRBD2. Per germline, CDR1 MNHNY and CDR2 SVGAGI (reference sequence). CDR3 size: 15 residues. Trimming cost V 6 bases and J 2 bases; bases outside gene matches: 5. The DNA of the CDR3 is TGTGCCAGCAGCCAACTAGCGGGAGGCCCCTACGAGCAGTACTTC. This sequence encodes CASSQLAGGPYEQYF.

CDR3 protein: CASSYMIKSEAFF. For the CDR3, the DNA is TGTGCCAGCAGCTATATGATAAAGTCTGAAGCTTTCTTT. The gene calls are TRBV7-2 and TRBJ1-1, with no clear D. CDR3 size: 13 residues. V lost 4 bases and J lost 6, with 12 bases in between. The germline CDR1 and CDR2 sequences are SGHTA and FQGNSA.

A single count supports this clone. This chain connects TRBV6-6 to TRBJ1-6; D is possibly TRBD1 (5 bases). Per the germline V gene, CDR1 is MNHNY and CDR2 is SVGAGI (reference sequence). This CDR3 has 14 amino acids. V was cut by 6 bases and J by 7 bases, with 13 bases left in between. CDR3 DNA sequence: TGTGCCAGCAGAGATGACAGTTGGAATTCACCCCTCCACTTT. Its protein is CASRDDSWNSPLHF.

The gene calls are TRBV6-1 and TRBJ1-1, with D uncertain. V was trimmed by 2 bases and J by 5 bases, leaving 9 bases between them. The CDR3 totals 13 residues. From germline, CDR1 is MNHNS and CDR2 SASEGT. CDR3 DNA sequence: TGTGCCAGCAGTGAAATCTTTTATACTGAAGCTTTCTTT. Protein: CASSEIFYTEAFF.

J is TRBJ1-1 and V is TRBV9; D uncertain. The V gene's germline CDR1 is SGDLS and CDR2 YYNGEE. The CDR3 totals 14 residues. V lost 3 bases to trimming and J lost 4 bases, with 13 bases between them. CDR3 in DNA: TGTGCCAGCAGCGAGTTACTGGTGGGCACTGAAGCTTTCTTT. Protein sequence: CASSELLVGTEAFF.

The chain combines TRBV5-4 with TRBJ2-2, with 9 positions matching TRBD1. The V segment lost 4 bases and the J segment 5 bases; nucleotides outside the gene matches: 6. The CDR3 is made up of 15 amino acids. Germline-derived CDR1 and CDR2 are SGHNT and YYREEE (reference sequence). The CDR3 region is CASSEGQGGTGELFF. CDR3 DNA: TGTGCCAGCAGCGAGGGACAGGGAGGAACCGGGGAGCTGTTTTTT.

The V gene is TRBV4-3, the J gene TRBJ2-3; D is undetermined. The CDR3 spans 16 residues. With 0 bases removed from V and 5 bases from J, the gap between germline ends came to 15 bases. Per germline, CDR1 LGHNA and CDR2 YSLEER. The CDR3 loop is CASSQDMGLSGDTQYF. The CDR3 nucleotides are TGCGCCAGCAGCCAAGATATGGGCCTTAGTGGAGATACGCAGTATTTT.

This chain links TRBV5-5 with TRBJ1-3; no firm D call. The germline V gene encodes CDR1 SGHKS and CDR2 YYEKEE (reference sequence). The CDR3 contains 14 residues. V lost 2 bases to trimming and J lost 4 bases, with 10 bases between them. CDR3 in DNA: TGTGCCAGCAGCTTTGCGGGGTTGGGAAACACCATATATTTT. Translated: CASSFAGLGNTIYF. The variable domain in full, with the rest retrieved from reference TRBV5-5 and TRBJ1-3, is DAGVTQSPTHLIKTRGQQVTLRCSPISGHKSVSWYQQVLGQGPQFIFQYYEKEERGRGNFPDRFSARQFPNYSSELNVNALLLGDSALYLCASSFAGLGNTIYFGEGSWLTVV.